This T cell receptor beta chain was captured by sequencing in a study of blood T cell repertoires in COVID-19. Study-level information: PBMCs, B-cell-depleted T cells, or T cells provided the cDNA or gDNA that made up the material.

Original analysis: Amplification from reference gene primers served as the basis for estimated nucleated cell counts. The data were produced by immunoSEQ multiplex PCR, yet TCRdb's version contains in-frame clones alone and is incomplete. Clone size and V and J calls were adopted from that table, with D and trimming inferred from the DNA. The sample has 180,000 or so clones, roughly 87% seen once. Germline assignment: CDR1 SGHDT and CDR2 YYEEEE. The ends lost 4 bases at V and 7 bases at J; junction bases unmatched: 3. The CDR3 consists of 13 residues. This TCR came from a man between 45 and 60 years old who had recovered from COVID-19. V usage is TRBV5-6 and J usage is TRBJ2-5; 11 positions match TRBD1. What was sequenced was PBMCs or T cells enriched from blood (not recorded which). CDR3 DNA sequence: TGTGCCAGCAGCGGGACAGGGGGGGGGACCCAGTACTTC. This sequence encodes CASSGTGGGTQYF.